These 6 T cell receptor beta chains came from one sample sequenced in a study of Ad26.COV2.S vaccination and SARS-CoV-2 variants. Treatment reported: around 19 received Ad26.COV2.S at low or high dose, single or two shots; five or six received placebo; per-sample allocation not given. Material that was analyzed had been drawn on day 63 after the first vaccine or placebo injection. Data came from immunoSEQ multiplex PCR; TCRdb stores just in-frame clones and leaves some out. The sample records hundreds of thousands of clones, around 92% being singletons. This material consisted of peripheral blood, taken in a trial of Ad26.COV2.S vaccine versus placebo. The receptor source for this set is a person aged 18-65 years who received the Ad26.COV2.S COVID-19 vaccine or a placebo.

This clone was counted a single time. The J gene is TRBJ2-3, the V gene TRBV19; 9 bases are shared with TRBD1. CDR1 is LNHDA and CDR2 is SQIVND in the germline V gene (reference sequence). The J segment lost 4 bases and the V segment lost 3 bases, leaving 2 bases of the junction unmatched. The CDR3 consists of 14 residues. This CDR3 is CASSMGQGSDTQYF. CDR3 DNA sequence: TGTGCCAGTAGTATGGGACAGGGCTCAGATACGCAGTATTTT.

This chain links TRBV4-3 with TRBJ1-2; D unresolved. Trimming removed 0 bases at V and 5 bases at J, with 13 bases between. The CDR3 is 15 amino acids. Germline assignment: CDR1 LGHNA and CDR2 YSLEER. The CDR3 spells CASSQEGRGQYGYTF. The CDR3 DNA follows: TGCGCCAGCAGCCAAGAGGGTCGCGGTCAGTATGGCTACACCTTC.

The chain combines TRBV7-2 with TRBJ1-5, with 12 bases that match TRBD1. Trimming took 6 bases from V and 11 from J; bases not matched to a gene: 8. Germline V gives CDR1 SGHTA, CDR2 FQGNSA. This CDR3 is 14 amino acids long. The CDR3 DNA is TGTGCCAGCAGAGCCGGGACAGGGGGCAAGTCCCAGCATTTT. Translation gives CASRAGTGGKSQHF.

The chain recombines TRBV6-5 with TRBJ2-5, with D possibly TRBD2 on 5 matching bases. The CDR3 covers 13 residues. V was trimmed by 7 bases and J by 5 bases, leaving 14 bases between them. The V gene's germline CDR1 is MNHEY and CDR2 SVGAGI. CDR3 in amino acids: CASTLSGGETQYF. The CDR3 DNA reads as TGTGCCAGCACCCTATCAGGCGGGGAGACCCAGTACTTC.

V gene TRBV7-8 combines with J gene TRBJ2-1; 10 nucleotides agree with TRBD2. The germline gives CDR1 SGHVS, CDR2 FQNEAQ. V shed 5 bases, J shed 3 bases, and the junction held 19 bases outside the gene matches. CDR3 size: 20 residues. The CDR3 spells CASSQPRSTSSGGHYNEQFF. As DNA, the CDR3 is TGTGCCAGCAGCCAACCGCGATCTACGTCTAGCGGGGGCCACTACAATGAGCAGTTCTTC.

This clone was observed a few times. This rearrangement joins TRBV7-2 to TRBJ1-2; 9 nucleotides line up with TRBD1. The CDR3 loop spans 14 amino acids. V was pared by 5 bases and J by 6 bases, with 7 bases of the junction left unmatched. Germline CDR1 SGHTA, CDR2 FQGNSA. CDR3 sequence reads: CASSLNRGQDGYTF. The CDR3, as DNA: TGTGCCAGCAGCCTGAACAGGGGGCAGGATGGCTACACCTTC.